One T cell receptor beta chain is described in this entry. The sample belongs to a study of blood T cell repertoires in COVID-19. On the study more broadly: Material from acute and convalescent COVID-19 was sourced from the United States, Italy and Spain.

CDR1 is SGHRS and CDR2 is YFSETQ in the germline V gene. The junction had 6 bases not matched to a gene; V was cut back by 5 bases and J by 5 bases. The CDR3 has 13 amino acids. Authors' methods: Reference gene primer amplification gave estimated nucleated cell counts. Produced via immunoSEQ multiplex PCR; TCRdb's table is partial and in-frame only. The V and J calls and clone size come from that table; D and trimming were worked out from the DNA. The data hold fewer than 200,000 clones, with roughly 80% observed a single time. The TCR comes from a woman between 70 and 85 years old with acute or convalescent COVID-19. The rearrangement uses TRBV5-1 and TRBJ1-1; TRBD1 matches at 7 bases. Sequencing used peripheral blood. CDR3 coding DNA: TGCGCCAGCAGGGACCCGGGACAGACTGAAGCTTTCTTT. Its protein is CASRDPGQTEAFF.